This is a list of T cell receptor beta chains from one sample in a study of T cells after yellow fever vaccination. Via MiXCR, TCRdb re-called the 5' RACE reads, giving one row per CDR3 protein. The profile shows about 320,000 distinct CDR3 sequences, about 11% of them singletons. This specimen consisted of CD4+ T cells sorted from PBMCs, obtained 45 days after the yellow fever booster vaccination. The receptor set was obtained from a man aged 18 to 29 who received the YFV17D yellow fever vaccine. The CDR3 runs from the conserved cysteine through the conserved F or W. Each record gives: clone size, J gene, D gene, V gene, CDR3 DNA, CDR3 protein. A D gene is named only where the DNA matches it firmly. Clone size appears in some rows only: once, few, many, or a class for an expanded clone.

. TRBJ1-6 . TRBV12-3/TRBV12-4 TGTGCCAGCAGTTTAGTAGGGTTATATAATTCACCCCTCCACTTT CASSLVGLYNSPLHF
few TRBJ1-3 . TRBV27 TGTGCCAGCAGCATCGGGGGCTCTGGAAACACCATATATTTT CASSIGGSGNTIYF
. TRBJ2-3 . TRBV11-3 TGTGCCAGCAGCCGCACCTCTTGGGAAGATACGCAGTATTTT CASSRTSWEDTQYF
. TRBJ1-2 TRBD1 TRBV7-3 TGTGCCAGCAGCTTCGGAGCAGGGGGACCGCTTTCCTATGGCTACACCTTC CASSFGAGGPLSYGYTF
. TRBJ1-2 TRBD1 TRBV10-3 TGTGCCATCAGTGAGTCCCGGACAGGGGACCATAACTATGGCTACACCTTC CAISESRTGDHNYGYTF
. TRBJ2-7 . TRBV5-6 TGTGCCAGCAGCTTGCGAAACTACGAGCAGTACTTC CASSLRNYEQYF
few TRBJ1-2 . TRBV12-3/TRBV12-4 TGTGCCAGCAGTTTAGCGTCGGTCGCGCAGGGCTATGGCTACACCTTC CASSLASVAQGYGYTF
few TRBJ1-5 . TRBV5-6 TGTGCCAGCAGCTTTTACGGAACCCAGCCCCAGCATTTT CASSFYGTQPQHF
. TRBJ1-1 . TRBV6-5 TGTGCCAGCAGTTACAGGGATAGAAGCGTTTCGAGCACTGAAGCTTTCTTT CASSYRDRSVSSTEAFF
few TRBJ2-7 . TRBV4-1 TGCGCCAGCAGCCAGGACCTTCGGCTCGAGCAGTACTTC CASSQDLRLEQYF
many TRBJ1-2 . TRBV6-6 TGTGCCAGCAGCTCTACCTCCAGACAGGCTAACTATGGCTACACCTTC CASSSTSRQANYGYTF
. TRBJ2-5 . TRBV4-1 TGCGCCAGCAGCCGCTCAGCCCTGACAGAAGAGACCCAGTACTTC CASSRSALTEETQYF
. TRBJ2-5 TRBD1 TRBV29-1 TGCAGCGTTGGAGACAGGGCGAGGGTCAAGTACTTC CSVGDRARVKYF
few TRBJ1-2 . TRBV4-3 TGCGCCAGCAGCCAAAGGGGCGAAGCAAAAGGGGGCTACACCTTC CASSQRGEAKGGYTF
many TRBJ2-3 . TRBV7-2 TGTGCCAGCAGCCCCAGCTCAAGCACAGATACGCAGTATTTT CASSPSSSTDTQYF
. TRBJ2-5 . TRBV7-6 TGTGCCAGCAGGAGAGCGGGTCGGAATGTCCAAGAGACCCAGTACTTC CASRRAGRNVQETQYF
. TRBJ2-5 . TRBV7-6 TGTGCCAGCAGCTTAGTGGGGGGCGCAAAGACCCAGTACTTC CASSLVGGAKTQYF
. TRBJ2-3 . TRBV3-1 TGTGCCAGCAGCCAAGATGGTTCGAACACAGATACGCAGTATTTT CASSQDGSNTDTQYF
once TRBJ2-5 TRBD1 TRBV12-3/TRBV12-4 TGTGCCAGCAGTTTAGCACAGGGGAGAGAGAACCAGTACTTC CASSLAQGRENQYF
. TRBJ1-1 . TRBV12-3/TRBV12-4 TGTGCCAGCAGTTTCTCAGGGCAGGTGAACACTGAAGCTTTCTTT CASSFSGQVNTEAFF
few TRBJ2-1 . TRBV6-5 TGTGCCAGCAAGGAGCGCTCAAGCCCCATGAGCTCCTACAATGAGCAGTTCTTC CASKERSSPMSSYNEQFF
few TRBJ2-5 TRBD2 TRBV30 TGTGCCTGGAGTGTGGGGAGGGGACTAGAGACCCAGTACTTC CAWSVGRGLETQYF
few TRBJ2-3 . TRBV20-1 TGCAGTGCTAGAAACAGGGTTCTTAGCACAGATACGCAGTATTTT CSARNRVLSTDTQYF
. TRBJ2-6 . TRBV12-5 TGTGCTAGTGGTCCATGGGGCACTGGGGCCAACGTCCTGACTTTC CASGPWGTGANVLTF
few TRBJ2-5 . TRBV7-9 TGTGCCAGCAGCTTATTGTCCGGGGTTGGAGGGGAGACCCAGTACTTC CASSLLSGVGGETQYF
few TRBJ2-5 . TRBV2 TGTGCCAGCAGATTGCAGGGGAGAGAGACCCAGTACTTC CASRLQGRETQYF
. TRBJ2-2 . TRBV5-1 TGCGCCAGCAGCTTGATCGCTGGGGTGGACGCCGGGGAGCTGTTTTTT CASSLIAGVDAGELFF
few TRBJ1-6 . TRBV7-9 TGTGCCAGCAGCTTAGAGGGAGACGGTAATTCACCCCTCCACTTT CASSLEGDGNSPLHF
few TRBJ1-1 . TRBV3-1 TGTGCCAGCAGCCAAGTCCGAGGTGAAGCTTTCTTT CASSQVRGEAFF
. TRBJ1-1 TRBD1 TRBV20-1 TGCAGTGCTAGCGAGGGGGCGCGAACTGAAGCTTTCTTT CSASEGARTEAFF
. TRBJ2-7 . TRBV20-1 TGCAGTGCTAGAGGCAGCTACGAGCAGTACTTC CSARGSYEQYF
. TRBJ2-5 TRBD1 TRBV11-3 TGTGCCAGCAGCCCAGGGACAGGGGTAGAGACCCAGTACTTC CASSPGTGVETQYF
. TRBJ1-5 . TRBV12-3/TRBV12-4 TGTGCCAGCAGTTTCCTGGGGGCAGCTAGCAATCAGCCCCAGCATTTT CASSFLGAASNQPQHF
many TRBJ1-2 . TRBV12-3/TRBV12-4 TGTGCCAGCACCTTCGGGACACTGGGGACTAACTATGGCTACACCTTC CASTFGTLGTNYGYTF
. TRBJ2-2 . TRBV24-1 TGTGCCACCAGCCCCGGAAATGGCGGGGAGCTGTTTTTT CATSPGNGGELFF
. TRBJ2-3 . TRBV10-3 TGTGCCATCAGTGGTGGGGGAGTCACAGATACGCAGTATTTT CAISGGGVTDTQYF
few TRBJ1-1 . TRBV2 TGTGCCAGCGGCATCGAAGCTTTCTTT CASGIEAFF
once TRBJ2-5 TRBD1 TRBV4-2 TGTGCCAGCAGCCAAGTGGGGGACAGCTCTTCAAGGGAGACCCAGTACTTC CASSQVGDSSSRETQYF
few TRBJ1-2 . TRBV15 TGTGCCACCAGCAGAGAAGACTATGGCTACACCTTC CATSREDYGYTF